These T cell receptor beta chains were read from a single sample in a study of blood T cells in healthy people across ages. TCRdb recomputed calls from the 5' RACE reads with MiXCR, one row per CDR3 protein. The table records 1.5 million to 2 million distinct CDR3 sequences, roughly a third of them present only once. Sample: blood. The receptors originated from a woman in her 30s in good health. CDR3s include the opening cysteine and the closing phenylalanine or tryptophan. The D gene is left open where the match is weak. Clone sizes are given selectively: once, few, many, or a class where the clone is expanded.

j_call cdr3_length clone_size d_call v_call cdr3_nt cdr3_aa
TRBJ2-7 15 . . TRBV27 TGCGCCAGCAGTTTAAGTCCGGTAAGCTCCTACGAGCAGTACTTC CASSLSPVSSYEQYF
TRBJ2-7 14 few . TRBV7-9 TGTGCCAGCAGCTTAGCGGTATTGGGGAACGAGCAGTACTTC CASSLAVLGNEQYF
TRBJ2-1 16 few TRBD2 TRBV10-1 TGCGCCAGCAGTGAGCCGACTAGCGGGAGAAGGGATGAGCAGTTCTTC CASSEPTSGRRDEQFF
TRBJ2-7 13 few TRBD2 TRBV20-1 TGCAGTGCTAGTCCTAGCGGGGCCTACGAGCAGTACTTC CSASPSGAYEQYF
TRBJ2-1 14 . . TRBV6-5 TGTGCCAGCAGTTCAGGACGGGGAAACAATGAGCAGTTCTTC CASSSGRGNNEQFF
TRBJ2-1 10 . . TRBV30 TGTGCCTGGAACGGGTACGAGCAGTTCTTC CAWNGYEQFF
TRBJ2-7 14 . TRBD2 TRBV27 TGTGCCAGCAGTCTCGGACTAGCGATCGACGAGCAGTACTTC CASSLGLAIDEQYF
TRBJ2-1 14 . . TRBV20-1 TGCAGTGCTAGAGGACAGAGGGCCTACAATGAGCAGTTCTTC CSARGQRAYNEQFF
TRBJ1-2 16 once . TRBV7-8 TGTGCCAGCAGCTTAGCGATCGGAGGGCGGGACTATGGCTACACCTTC CASSLAIGGRDYGYTF
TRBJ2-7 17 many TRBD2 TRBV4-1 TGCGCCAGCAGCCAAGGGCTAGCGGGAATCATCGGTTGGGAGCAGTACTTC CASSQGLAGIIGWEQYF
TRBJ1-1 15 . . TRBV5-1 TGCGCCAGCAGCTTGGAACGCGGGGCGAACACTGAAGCTTTCTTT CASSLERGANTEAFF
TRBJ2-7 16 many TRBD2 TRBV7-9 TGTGCCAGCAGCCCCGGGTCGGGCCGGGGGGCCTACGAGCAGTACTTC CASSPGSGRGAYEQYF
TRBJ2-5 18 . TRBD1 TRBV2 TGTGCCAGCAGTGCAGAAGGGACAGGGGGATTGAGGTTCGAGACCCAGTACTTC CASSAEGTGGLRFETQYF
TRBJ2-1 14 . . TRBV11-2 TGTGCCAGCAGCTTAGACGGACTAACGGGAGAGCAGTTCTTC CASSLDGLTGEQFF
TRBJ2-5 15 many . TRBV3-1 TGTGCCAGCAGCCCTTCCGGGACTGTGGCGGAGACCCAGTACTTC CASSPSGTVAETQYF
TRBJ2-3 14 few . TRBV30 TGTGCCTGGACGAGGGGGTCTAGCACAGATACGCAGTATTTT CAWTRGSSTDTQYF
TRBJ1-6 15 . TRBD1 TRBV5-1 TGCGCCAGCAGCACTGAAGGGGGCCCTTATTCACCCCTCCACTTT CASSTEGGPYSPLHF
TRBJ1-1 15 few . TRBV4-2 TGTGCCAGCAGCCAGCGGGGGGGGCAGAACACTGAAGCTTTCTTT CASSQRGGQNTEAFF
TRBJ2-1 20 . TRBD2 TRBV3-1 TGTGCCAGCAGCCAAGAAACCGGGACTAGCGGGTCCTACTCCTACAATGAGCAGTTCTTC CASSQETGTSGSYSYNEQFF
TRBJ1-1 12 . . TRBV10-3 TGTGCCATCAGTGAAGTGAACACTGAAGCTTTCTTT CAISEVNTEAFF
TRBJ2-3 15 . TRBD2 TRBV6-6 TGTACCAGCAGTATGACTAAGCGGGGGACAGATACGCAGTATTTT CTSSMTKRGTDTQYF
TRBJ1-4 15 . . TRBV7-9 TGTGCCAGCAGCGGAACAGTTGCAACTAATGAAAAACTGTTTTTT CASSGTVATNEKLFF
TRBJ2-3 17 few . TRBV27 TGTGCCAGCAGTTTTCTTCTGGGTCTGACTACTACAGATACGCAGTATTTT CASSFLLGLTTTDTQYF
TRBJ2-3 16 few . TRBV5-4 TGTGCCAGCAGCTTGGTAGGGAGAGGACCCACAGATACGCAGTATTTT CASSLVGRGPTDTQYF
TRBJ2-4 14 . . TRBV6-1 TGTGCCAGCAGTGGGGGCTACGCCAAAAACATTCAGTACTTC CASSGGYAKNIQYF
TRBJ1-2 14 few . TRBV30 TGTGCCTGGACTCTACTCGGGGCAGGGGCTGGCTACACCTTC CAWTLLGAGAGYTF
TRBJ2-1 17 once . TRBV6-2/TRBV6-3 TGTGCCAGCAGTTACTCCTCGCTACGCCTGAGTAACGCTGAGCAGTTCTTC CASSYSSLRLSNAEQFF
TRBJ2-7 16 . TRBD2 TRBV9 TGTGCCAGCAGCGTCGATACTAGCGGGGGGCTCTACGAGCAGTACTTC CASSVDTSGGLYEQYF
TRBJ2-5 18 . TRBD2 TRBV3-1 TGTGCCAGCAGCCAAGATCGGAGACTAGCGGGGGTGAGGGAGACCCAGTACTTC CASSQDRRLAGVRETQYF
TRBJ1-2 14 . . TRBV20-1 TGCAGTGCTAGAGATCTTAACGTAACGGGCTCCTACACCTTC CSARDLNVTGSYTF
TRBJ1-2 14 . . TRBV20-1 TGCAGTGCTAGAGATCCGCAGGGGTCCTATGGCTACACCTTC CSARDPQGSYGYTF
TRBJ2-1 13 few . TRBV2 TGTGCCAGCAATCCCGCAGGAAACAATGAGCAGTTCTTC CASNPAGNNEQFF
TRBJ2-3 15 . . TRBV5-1 TGCGCCAGCAGCACCGTGGGACATAGCACAGATACGCAGTATTTT CASSTVGHSTDTQYF
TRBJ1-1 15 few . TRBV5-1 TGCGCCAGCAGGTCCGACGGTTACATGAACACTGAAGCTTTCTTT CASRSDGYMNTEAFF
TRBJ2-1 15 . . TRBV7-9 TGTGCCAGCAGCCCTACCAAAGGTTCCTACAATGAGCAGTTCTTC CASSPTKGSYNEQFF
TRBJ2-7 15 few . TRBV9 TGTGCCAGCAGCGGAACCGAGGCCCCTAAGTACGAGCAGTACTTC CASSGTEAPKYEQYF
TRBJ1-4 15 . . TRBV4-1 TGCGCCAGCAGCCAATCAGCAGGGCCTGATGAAAAACTGTTTTTT CASSQSAGPDEKLFF
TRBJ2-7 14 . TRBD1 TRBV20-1 TGCAGTGCTTTACCCGGGACAGGACCCTACGAGCAGTACTTC CSALPGTGPYEQYF
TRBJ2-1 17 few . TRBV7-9 TGTGCCAGCAGCGCTAATGAGGCTCTCGGAGCGTCTGGTGAGCAGTTCTTC CASSANEALGASGEQFF
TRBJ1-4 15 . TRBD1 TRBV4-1 TGCGCCAGCAGCCAGTCCGGGACAGGTCTTGAAAAACTGTTTTTT CASSQSGTGLEKLFF
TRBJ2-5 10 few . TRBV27 TGTGCAGTGGGTGTGGAGACCCAGTACTTC CAVGVETQYF
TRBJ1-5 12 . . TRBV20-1 TGCAGTGCCAAAGAGGGGGGTCAGCCCCAGCATTTT CSAKEGGQPQHF
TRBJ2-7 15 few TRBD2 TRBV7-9 TGTGCCAGCAGCCCTAGCGGGGGACCTCTACGCGGGCAGTACTTC CASSPSGGPLRGQYF
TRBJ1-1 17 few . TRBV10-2 TGCGCCAGCCAGCCTCTGGCAGGGACTATAGTAAGCACTGAAGCTTTCTTT CASQPLAGTIVSTEAFF
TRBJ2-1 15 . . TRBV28 TGTGCCAGCAGTCTAATATCAGACAAGTACAATGAGCAGTTCTTC CASSLISDKYNEQFF
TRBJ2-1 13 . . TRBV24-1 TGTGCCACCGGCCTCCCCGGGGTCAATGAGCAGTTCTTC CATGLPGVNEQFF
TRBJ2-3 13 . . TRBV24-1 TGTGCCACCAGTTCCCCCGCGGAAGATACGCAGTATTTT CATSSPAEDTQYF
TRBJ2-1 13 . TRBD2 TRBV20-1 TGCAGTGCTTCTAGCGGGAGAGAAGATGAGCAGTTCTTC CSASSGREDEQFF
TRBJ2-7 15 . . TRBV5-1 TGCGCCAGCAGCTTGGGGGGACAAGAGTCCTACGAGCAGTACTTC CASSLGGQESYEQYF
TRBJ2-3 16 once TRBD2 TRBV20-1 TGCAGTGCTAGAGGAGGGCGCGGGAGGCAGGTAGATACGCAGTATTTT CSARGGRGRQVDTQYF
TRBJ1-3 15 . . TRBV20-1 TGCAGTGCTCCGCGCGGGGGGCTCTCTGGAAACGCCATATATTTT CSAPRGGLSGNAIYF
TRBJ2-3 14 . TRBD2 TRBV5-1 TGCGCCAGCCATAGCGGGGTTAAGACAGATACGCAGTATTTT CASHSGVKTDTQYF
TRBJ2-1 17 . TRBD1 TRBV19 TGTGCCAGTAGTATGATCCCGGGACAGGGAATTTACAATGAGCAGTTCTTC CASSMIPGQGIYNEQFF
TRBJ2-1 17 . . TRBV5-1 TGCGCCAGCAGCTTGGGTTCGTGGGGTACCTGGTTAAGTGAGCAGTTCTTC CASSLGSWGTWLSEQFF
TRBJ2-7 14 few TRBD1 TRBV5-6 TGTGCCAGCAGCTTTTTTGGGACAGTCTACGAGCAGTACTTC CASSFFGTVYEQYF
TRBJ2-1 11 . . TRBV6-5 TGTGCCACCGACGTGCGGGGTGAGCAGTTCTTC CATDVRGEQFF
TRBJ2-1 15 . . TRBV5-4 TGTGCCAGCAGCTTGGACGGTTTTACCCACAATGAGCAGTTCTTC CASSLDGFTHNEQFF